These 24 T cell receptor beta chains were sequenced from one sample in a study of blood T cell repertoires in COVID-19. Some clones are missing from TCRdb's copy, which holds only in-frame ones; the method was immunoSEQ multiplex PCR. The data contain about 250,000 clones, 60% to 75% of them singletons. Source material: peripheral blood. All receptors come from a woman older than 75 with acute or convalescent COVID-19.

The chain carries TRBV18 and TRBJ2-5; 7 bases agree with TRBD2. The CDR3 is 17 residues long. CDR1 is KGHSH and CDR2 is LQKENI in the germline V gene. V was clipped by 6 bases and J by 0 bases; unmatched bases: 13. Here the CDR3 DNA reads TGTGCCAGCTCTCCATCTAGCGGAGCCGGGGACCAAGAGACCCAGTACTTC. Its translation: CASSPSSGAGDQETQYF. Using reference TRBV18 and TRBJ2-5 for the parts outside the CDR3, the full variable domain is NAGVMQNPRHLVRRRGQEARLRCSPMKGHSHVYWYRQLPEEGLKFMVYLQKENIIDESGMPKERFSAEFPKEGPSILRIQQVVRGDSAAYFCASSPSSGAGDQETQYFGPGTRLLVL.

The chain carries TRBV20-1 and TRBJ1-5, with 8 bases aligning to TRBD1. This CDR3 comprises 15 residues. Germline lookup yields CDR1 DFQATT and CDR2 SNEGSKA (reference sequence). Trimming took 3 bases from V and 6 from J; bases not matched to a gene: 10. CDR3 sequence: CSASVQGARGQPQHF. The CDR3 nucleotides read TGCAGTGCTAGTGTTCAGGGGGCCCGCGGTCAGCCCCAGCATTTT.

This clone has just a few counts. This chain joins TRBV6-6 and TRBJ1-6; TRBD1 matches 9 bases. J gave up 7 bases and V 0 bases, and 4 bases lay outside the gene matches. Per the germline V gene, CDR1 is MNHNY and CDR2 is SVGAGI (reference sequence). This CDR3 has 16 residues. The CDR3 sequence is CASSYSMGQGNSPLHF. In nucleotides, the CDR3 is TGTGCCAGCAGTTACTCGATGGGACAGGGAAATTCACCCCTCCACTTT.

V gene TRBV7-6 combines with J gene TRBJ1-2; 7 bases are shared with TRBD1. V was pared by 6 bases and J by 2 bases, with 6 bases of the junction left unmatched. CDR1 and CDR2 (germline): SGHVS, FNYEAQ. The CDR3 contains 14 residues. CDR3 coding DNA: TGTGCCAGCAGACCAATGACAGGGAACTATGGCTACACCTTC. Translated: CASRPMTGNYGYTF.

CDR3 sequence reads: CATSFGTASNSPLHF. CDR3 bases: TGTGCCACCAGCTTCGGGACAGCCTCTAATTCACCCCTCCACTTT. This chain links TRBV15 with TRBJ1-6, with TRBD1 identical over 7 bases. V trimming: 5 bases; J trimming: 6 bases; junction bases outside the gene matches: 7. There are 15 residues in the CDR3. The germline gives CDR1 LNHNV, CDR2 YYDKDF (reference sequence). The full variable domain, in which reference TRBV15 and TRBJ1-6 provide the parts outside the CDR3, is DAMVIQNPRYQVTQFGKPVTLSCSQTLNHNVMYWYQQKSSQAPKLLFHYYDKDFNNEADTPDNFQSRRPNTSFCFLDIRSPGLGDTAMYLCATSFGTASNSPLHFGNGTRLTVT.

The J gene is TRBJ2-3, the V gene TRBV11-2; 7 positions match TRBD2. The V gene end was trimmed by 1 base and the J gene end by 10 bases; junction bases not matched to a gene: 11. This CDR3 spans 15 amino acids. From germline, CDR1 is SGHAT and CDR2 FQNNGV. CDR3 in amino acids: CASSLAFGGFRAQYF. The CDR3 DNA follows: TGTGCCAGCAGCTTAGCATTCGGGGGGTTTCGGGCGCAGTATTTT.

As regards this clone: The DNA is left out, because the CDR3 cannot be placed on it with certainty; the CDR3 is given as TCRdb lists it. The V call is TRBV30, the J call TRBJ1-2; TRBD1 was called by the table and not checked on the DNA. The CDR3 sequence runs 12 residues, both termini included. Germline V gene lookup returns CDR1 GTSNPN and CDR2 SVGIG (reference sequence). The CDR3 region is CAWGQGARQTSF.

The V call is TRBV5-4, the J call TRBJ2-1; 13 bases align to TRBD2. The germline V gene encodes CDR1 SGHNT and CDR2 YYREEE (reference sequence). This CDR3 is 15 amino acids long. The V and J ends lost 4 bases and 4 bases, in that order; junction bases with no gene match: 2. CDR3 amino acids: CASSRTSGSYNEQFF. CDR3 in DNA: TGTGCCAGCAGCCGGACTAGCGGGAGTTACAATGAGCAGTTCTTC. Using reference TRBV5-4 and TRBJ2-1 for the parts outside the CDR3, the full variable domain is ETGVTQSPTHLIKTRGQQVTLRCSSQSGHNTVSWYQQALGQGPQFIFQYYREEENGRGNFPPRFSGLQFPNYSSELNVNALELDDSALYLCASSRTSGSYNEQFFGPGTRLTVL.

CDR3 sequence: CASSYGTGGLYGYTF. The CDR3 bases are TGCGCCAGCAGTTACGGGACAGGGGGCCTCTATGGCTACACCTTC. V is TRBV10-2 and J is TRBJ1-2, with 12 bases identical to TRBD1. The V gene end was trimmed by 5 bases and the J gene end by 4 bases; junction bases not matched to a gene: 5. This CDR3 contains 15 residues. The germline V gene has CDR1 WSHSY and CDR2 SAAADI.

CDR3 protein: CAWSVQDSSNYGYTF. CDR3 in DNA: TGTGCCTGGAGTGTACAAGACAGCTCTAACTATGGCTACACCTTC. The J gene is TRBJ1-2, the V gene TRBV30, with D tentatively TRBD1 (5 bases). CDR1 and CDR2 (germline): GTSNPN, SVGIG (reference sequence). The CDR3 contains 15 residues. Trimming shortened V by 0 bases and J by 0 bases, and 11 bases separated the two germline ends.

The genes are TRBV2 and TRBJ1-5, with 7 bases aligning to TRBD1. The CDR3 spans 15 residues. J gave up 0 bases and V 6 bases, and 5 bases lay outside the gene matches. Germline CDR1 reads SNHLY; CDR2 reads FYNNEI. CDR3 in DNA: TGTGCCAGCAGAACAGGGGATTATAGCAATCAGCCCCAGCATTTT. Translation gives CASRTGDYSNQPQHF.

A word on this clone: Relative to the germline gene, one junction end is altered; a read error may explain this. This specimen includes other DNA sequences encoding the same CDR3. CDR3 nucleotide sequence: TGTGCCAGCAGCCAAGATTTGGGGGGGACTAATGAAAAACTGTTTTTT. It translates to CASSQDLGGTNEKLFF. The J gene is TRBJ1-4, the V gene TRBV4-1; the D gene is possibly TRBD1 (5 bases). The CDR3 is 16 amino acids. Germline V lookup: CDR1 MGHRA, CDR2 YSYEKL.

This clone was observed once. V gene TRBV19 combines with J gene TRBJ1-6, with D hard to call. Looked up from germline, CDR1 is LNHDA and CDR2 is SQIVND (reference sequence). With 9 bases removed from V and 7 bases from J, the gap between germline ends came to 22 bases. The CDR3 has 16 residues. The CDR3: CASVLSAGRPNSPLHF. CDR3 DNA sequence: TGTGCCAGCGTCCTTTCCGCAGGCAGACCCAATTCACCCCTCCACTTT.

About this clone itself: This CDR3 is also generated by other DNA sequences in the sample. The chain employs TRBV6-5 and TRBJ1-2; TRBD1 matches 7 bases. Trimming removed 6 bases from V and 4 bases from J; junction bases left unmatched: 8. CDR3 size: 14 residues. Germline V lookup: CDR1 MNHEY, CDR2 SVGAGI. The CDR3 here is CASSPRQGGYGYTF. Written as DNA, the CDR3 is TGTGCCAGCAGCCCCAGACAGGGAGGCTATGGCTACACCTTC.

This chain joins TRBV6-6 and TRBJ2-1, with D perhaps matching TRBD1 (6 bases). The germline gives CDR1 MNHNY, CDR2 SVGAGI (reference sequence). This CDR3 contains 15 residues. V lost 6 bases to trimming and J lost 8 bases, with 20 bases between them. The CDR3 nucleotides read TGTGCCAGCAGCTTGGACAGTCCGTCCTTCGATGAGCAGTTCTTC. Amino acids: CASSLDSPSFDEQFF.

This clone was picked up one time. The chain employs TRBV5-1 and TRBJ1-5; a possible D gene is TRBD1 (5 bases). CDR1 SGHRS and CDR2 YFSETQ come from the germline V gene. The CDR3 loop spans 13 amino acids. Trimming left V 7 bases short and J 7 bases short, with 15 bases between. The DNA for the CDR3 is TGCGCCAGCTGGGCGGGGGAGTGGCAGCCCCAGCATTTT. It translates to CASWAGEWQPQHF.

This clone was observed a single time. This chain joins TRBV7-3 and TRBJ2-1; TRBD2 agrees at 10 bases. The trim removed 2 bases at V and 8 bases at J, leaving 9 bases unmatched. This CDR3 spans 16 amino acids. Germline V gives CDR1 SGHTA, CDR2 FQGTGA. Here the CDR3 DNA reads TGTGCCAGCAGCTTAGGCCTAGCGGGGGCGATAGATGAGCAGTTCTTC. Translating gives CASSLGLAGAIDEQFF. Complete variable domain (other parts from reference TRBV7-3 and TRBJ2-1): GAGVSQTPSNKVTEKGKYVELRCDPISGHTALYWYRQSLGQGPEFLIYFQGTGAADDSGLPNDRFFAVRPEGSVSTLKIQRTERGDSAVYLCASSLGLAGAIDEQFFGPGTRLTVL.

About this clone: The same CDR3 also results from other DNA sequences found in this sample. This chain uses TRBV7-2 with TRBJ2-2; TRBD2 agrees at 7 bases. The CDR3 contains 15 residues. The germline CDR1 and CDR2 sequences are SGHTA and FQGNSA. Germline trimming cut 5 bases from V and 5 bases from J; bases unmatched to any gene: 8. The CDR3 DNA follows: TGTGCCAGCAGCCTATCGGGGGGAGGGACCGGGGAGCTGTTTTTT. Amino acid sequence: CASSLSGGGTGELFF.

This clone was counted a few times. The J gene is TRBJ1-2, the V gene TRBV19; tentative D call: TRBD1 (6 bases). Looked up from germline, CDR1 is LNHDA and CDR2 is SQIVND (reference sequence). V lost 5 bases to trimming and J lost 13 bases, with 17 bases between them. The CDR3 extends over 12 amino acids. CDR3 amino acids: CASSPPRQAGTF. The CDR3 DNA follows: TGTGCCAGTAGTCCCCCTAGACAGGCTGGCACCTTC.

This chain uses TRBV25-1 with TRBJ2-1, with 11 bases matching TRBD2. The CDR3 sequence is 17 residues long. Trimming removed 5 bases from V and 5 bases from J; junction bases left unmatched: 11. Germline V gives CDR1 MGHDK, CDR2 SYGVNS. CDR3 DNA: TGTGCCAGCAGTCGAACCCTACTAGCGGGAGAGAACAATGAGCAGTTCTTC. Protein sequence: CASSRTLLAGENNEQFF.

J is TRBJ1-6 and V is TRBV18, with 8 bases that match TRBD1. The CDR3 has 13 amino acids. The J segment lost 14 bases and the V segment lost 2 bases, leaving 5 bases of the junction unmatched. Germline CDR1 KGHSH, CDR2 LQKENI. CDR3 coding DNA: TGTGCCAGCTCACCAGGACAGGGTGAATCCCTCCACTTT. Its translation: CASSPGQGESLHF.

This chain links TRBV3-1 (or the pseudogene TRBV3-2) with TRBJ2-1, with 7 positions matching TRBD1. Germline CDR1 LGHDT, CDR2 YNNKEL (reference sequence). V gave up 2 bases and J gave up 0 bases; unmatched junction bases: 4. The CDR3 is 16 residues long. The CDR3 coding sequence is TGTGCCAGCAGCCAAATCGCAGGGGGCTCCTACAATGAGCAGTTCTTC. This translates into CASSQIAGGSYNEQFF.

The chain recombines TRBV7-8 with TRBJ2-2; 8 nucleotides agree with TRBD2. Germline CDR1 and CDR2: SGHVS and FQNEAQ. The CDR3 covers 15 residues. The V segment lost 5 bases and the J segment 1 base; nucleotides outside the gene matches: 3. The CDR3 is CASSPGGGNTGELFF. In DNA form, the CDR3 reads TGTGCCAGCAGCCCCGGGGGGGGGAACACCGGGGAGCTGTTTTTT.

The chain recombines TRBV2 with TRBJ2-7, with 7 bases identical to TRBD1. V lost 5 bases and J lost 6; bases outside the gene matches: 4. This CDR3 is built from 12 residues. In germline, CDR1 is SNHLY, CDR2 FYNNEI. The CDR3 reads CASSTTGPEQYF. The DNA for the CDR3 is TGTGCCAGCAGTACGACAGGGCCCGAGCAGTACTTC.